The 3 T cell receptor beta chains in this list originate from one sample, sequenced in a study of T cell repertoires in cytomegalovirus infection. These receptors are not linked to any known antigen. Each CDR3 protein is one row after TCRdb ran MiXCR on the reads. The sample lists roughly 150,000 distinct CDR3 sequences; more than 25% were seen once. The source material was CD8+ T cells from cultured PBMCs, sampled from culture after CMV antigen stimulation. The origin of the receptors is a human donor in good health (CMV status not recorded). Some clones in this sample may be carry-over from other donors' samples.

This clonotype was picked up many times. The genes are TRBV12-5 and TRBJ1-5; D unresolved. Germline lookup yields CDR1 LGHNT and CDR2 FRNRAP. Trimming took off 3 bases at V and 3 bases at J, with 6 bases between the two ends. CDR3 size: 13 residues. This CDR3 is CASGFMVNQPQHF. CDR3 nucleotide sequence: TGTGCTAGTGGTTTCATGGTCAATCAGCCCCAGCATTTT.

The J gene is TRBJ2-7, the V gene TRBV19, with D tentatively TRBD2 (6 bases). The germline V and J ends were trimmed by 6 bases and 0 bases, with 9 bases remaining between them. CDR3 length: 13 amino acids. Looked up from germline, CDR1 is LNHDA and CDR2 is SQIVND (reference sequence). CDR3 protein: CASRYSGSYEQYF. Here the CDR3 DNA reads TGTGCCAGTAGGTATAGCGGCTCCTACGAGCAGTACTTC.

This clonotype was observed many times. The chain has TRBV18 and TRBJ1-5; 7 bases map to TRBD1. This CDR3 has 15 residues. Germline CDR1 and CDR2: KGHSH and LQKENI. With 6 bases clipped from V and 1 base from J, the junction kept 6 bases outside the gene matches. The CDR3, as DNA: TGTGCCAGCTCCCCTACAGGGGCAAGCAATCAGCCCCAGCATTTT. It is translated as CASSPTGASNQPQHF.